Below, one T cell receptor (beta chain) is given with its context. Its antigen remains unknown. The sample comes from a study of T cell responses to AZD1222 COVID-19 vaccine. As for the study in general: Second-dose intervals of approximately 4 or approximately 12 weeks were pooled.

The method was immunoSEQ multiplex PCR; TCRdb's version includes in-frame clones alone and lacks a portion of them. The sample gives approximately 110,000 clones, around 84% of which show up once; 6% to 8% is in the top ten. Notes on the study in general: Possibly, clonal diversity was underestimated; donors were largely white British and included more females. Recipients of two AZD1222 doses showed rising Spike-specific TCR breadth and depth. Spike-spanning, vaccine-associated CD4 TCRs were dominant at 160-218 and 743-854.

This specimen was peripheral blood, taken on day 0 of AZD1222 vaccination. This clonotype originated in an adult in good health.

The chain's CDR3 is CASSLLGTTHNEQFF. DNA of the CDR3: TGTGCCAGCAGCTTACTGGGAACCACCCACAATGAGCAGTTCTTC. The chain couples TRBV7-9 to TRBJ2-1, with D hard to call. The germline gives CDR1 SEHNR, CDR2 FQNEAQ (reference sequence). The length of the CDR3 is 15 residues. The V and J ends lost 2 bases and 5 bases respectively, with 13 bases between them.